The text below deals with one T cell receptor (beta chain). Its antigen is as yet unknown. This entry is derived from a study of esophageal squamous cell carcinoma under preoperative chemotherapy. Study at large: Both tumor-infiltrating lymphocytes and peripheral blood T cells were profiled.

Study-level findings and limits: After treatment, tumor-infiltrating lymphocytes seemed to come partly from incoming peripheral T cells, not only local changes. Chemotherapy was followed by significantly higher TCR diversity in peripheral T cells only, not tumor-infiltrating lymphocytes.

The CDR3 consists of 15 residues. The germline V gene has CDR1 SGHVS and CDR2 FQNEAQ. The trim removed 7 bases at V and 11 bases at J, leaving 16 bases unmatched. Using its own MiXCR run on the PCR reads, TCRdb lists one record per CDR3 protein. In the table there are about 30,000 distinct CDR3 sequences, roughly 50% of which are singletons. Sample time point: before preoperative PTX-NDP chemotherapy. Paclitaxel-nedaplatin chemotherapy was given to patients ahead of their surgery. This chain links TRBV7-8 with TRBJ2-2; 7 bases agree with TRBD2. This clonotype was obtained from a human donor with esophageal squamous cell carcinoma. The donor label of this sample is uncertain. The specimen was obtained from a patient given preoperative chemotherapy. The CDR3 region is CASTRRGGSTDELFF. CDR3 coding DNA: TGTGCCAGCACCCGTCGGGGAGGGAGCACCGATGAGCTGTTTTTT.